This entry features one T cell receptor beta chain sequence. Its antigen is unidentified. This sample was taken from a study of cytomegalovirus exposure and HLA in healthy donors. This CDR3 has 13 residues. The V end was cut by 8 bases, the J end by 0 bases, with 13 bases between. Germline V gene lookup returns CDR1 SQVTM and CDR2 ANQGSEA. Use of 60 Vbeta and 13 Jbeta primers characterized the PCR. Here immunoSEQ multiplex PCR was the method, and the copy in TCRdb shows in-frame clones only, minus some. The sample has under 200,000 clones; roughly 80% are singletons. Points from the study as a whole: Beyond CMV serostatus, there was no information to go on about immune exposure. A previous analysis found most TCR beta V segments productive roughly 87% or roughly 30% of the time.

Material for sequencing was PBMCs. J is TRBJ1-1 and V is TRBV29-1; weak D call: TRBD1 (6 bases). The receptor comes from a woman aged 45-59 years in good health and CMV-seropositive. The CDR3 DNA follows: TGCAGCACCCGGGACACGATGAACACTGAAGCTTTCTTT. Translation gives CSTRDTMNTEAFF.